The 27 T cell receptor beta chains in this list originate from one sample, sequenced in a study of T cell responses to AZD1222 COVID-19 vaccine. TCRdb's table, derived via immunoSEQ multiplex PCR, lists solely in-frame clones and lacks some. The sample shows roughly 200,000 clones, just over 85% of them seen only once. Sequencing was performed on peripheral blood, taken on day 0 of AZD1222 vaccination. The source of these receptors is an adult in good health.

In this sample, this clone turned up a few times. J is TRBJ1-5 and V is TRBV4-1, with D perhaps matching TRBD1 (5 bases). Per the germline V gene, CDR1 is MGHRA and CDR2 is YSYEKL. V was cut by 2 bases and J by 4 bases, with 9 bases left in between. This CDR3 contains 14 residues. This CDR3 reads CASSQTGGNQPQHF. CDR3 coding DNA: TGCGCCAGCAGCCAAACCGGGGGGAATCAGCCCCAGCATTTT.

V is TRBV5-1 and J is TRBJ1-2, with TRBD1 identical over 7 bases. Trimming cost V 2 bases and J 5 bases; bases outside gene matches: 6. Germline V gene lookup returns CDR1 SGHRS and CDR2 YFSETQ. The CDR3 sequence is 14 residues long. The chain's CDR3 is CASSFEGAPYGYTF. DNA of the CDR3: TGCGCCAGCAGCTTTGAGGGGGCGCCTTATGGCTACACCTTC.

The rearrangement joins TRBV30 to TRBJ1-6; no firm D call. Germline CDR1 reads GTSNPN; CDR2 reads SVGIG (reference sequence). The CDR3 runs 13 residues. V lost 0 bases and J 8 bases, leaving 8 bases between the germline ends. The CDR3 coding sequence is TGTGCCTGGAGTGTAAGTTGGGATTCACCCCTCCACTTT. Its translation is CAWSVSWDSPLHF.

This rearrangement joins TRBV28 to TRBJ1-2; possibly TRBD1 for D (5 bases). Trimming pared 1 base from V and 6 bases from J, leaving 12 bases between. Germline V gene lookup returns CDR1 MDHEN and CDR2 SYDVKM. The CDR3 length is 14 residues. The CDR3 nucleotides are TGTGCCAGCAGTTTATTGAAGACGGGGGATGGCTACACCTTC. This translates into CASSLLKTGDGYTF.

The chain joins TRBV7-8 to TRBJ1-3; D possibly corresponds to TRBD1 (5 bases). V lost 3 bases and J 0 bases, leaving 12 bases between the germline ends. The CDR3 has 16 residues. Germline V gene sequence: CDR1 SGHVS, CDR2 FQNEAQ. The chain's CDR3 is CASSFTGYSSGNTIYF. The CDR3 coding sequence is TGTGCCAGCAGCTTCACAGGCTATAGCTCTGGAAACACCATATATTTT.

This chain links TRBV4-3 with TRBJ2-6; D possibly matches TRBD1 or TRBD2 (5 bases each). The CDR3 consists of 19 residues. The ends were cut back, 0 bases at V and 0 bases at J, with 15 bases in the middle. Per germline, CDR1 LGHNA and CDR2 YSLEER. CDR3 protein: CASSQDKPGAFSGANVLTF. Here the CDR3 DNA reads TGCGCCAGCAGCCAAGATAAGCCCGGGGCCTTCTCTGGGGCCAACGTCCTGACTTTC.

This clone turned up a few times. This chain's CDR3 is CASSELGRTRLGYGYTF. In DNA form, the CDR3 reads TGTGCCAGCAGTGAATTGGGACGGACCCGTTTGGGATATGGCTACACCTTC. This rearrangement joins TRBV6-1 to TRBJ1-2; D perhaps matches TRBD1 (5 bases). The CDR3 has 17 residues. V shed 2 bases and J shed 5 bases, with 21 bases lying between them. The germline gives CDR1 MNHNS, CDR2 SASEGT.

Turning to this clone: Mismatch with germline at one junction end may stem from a read error. The chain combines TRBV3-1 (or the pseudogene TRBV3-2) with TRBJ2-3, with 14 bases matching TRBD2. CDR3 length: 18 amino acids. From germline, CDR1 is LGHDT and CDR2 YNNKEL (reference sequence). The CDR3 reads CASSQGTSGGLSTGTQYF. CDR3 coding DNA: TGTGCCAGCAGCCAAGGGACTAGCGGGGGGTTGAGCACAGGTACGCAGTATTTT.

The chain joins TRBV4-3 to TRBJ2-3; 7 bases align to TRBD1. The CDR3 contains 16 residues. With 0 bases clipped from V and 6 bases from J, the junction kept 9 bases outside the gene matches. Germline CDR1 and CDR2: LGHNA and YSLEER. CDR3 sequence: CASSQDGVGGMDTQYF. CDR3 coding DNA: TGCGCCAGCAGCCAAGACGGGGTAGGGGGCATGGATACGCAGTATTTT.

The rearrangement links TRBV19 to TRBJ2-6; perhaps D is TRBD1 or TRBD2 (5 bases each). V was cut by 5 bases and J by 0 bases, with 17 bases left in between. The CDR3 loop spans 18 amino acids. Germline loops: CDR1 LNHDA, CDR2 SQIVND (reference sequence). DNA of the CDR3: TGTGCCAGTAGTGAGGGACCTCCTTATGACTCTGGGGCCAACGTCCTGACTTTC. It translates to CASSEGPPYDSGANVLTF.

The gene calls are TRBV5-6 and TRBJ2-3; maybe TRBD1 (5 bases). From germline, CDR1 is SGHDT and CDR2 YYEEEE. The CDR3 length is 14 residues. Trimming cost V 4 bases and J 1 base, with 10 bases left between them. The CDR3 loop is CASSPGPRTDTQYF. CDR3 nucleotides: TGTGCCAGCAGCCCAGGGCCCCGCACAGATACGCAGTATTTT.

The sample holds one count of this clone. The rearrangement uses TRBV19 and TRBJ1-1, with 8 positions matching TRBD1. Germline V gene data show CDR1 as LNHDA and CDR2 as SQIVND (reference sequence). This CDR3 has 15 residues. V lost 6 bases, J lost 1 base, and 7 bases stayed unmatched. CDR3 nucleotide sequence: TGTGCCAGTAGGGACAGGGCAGATAGGAACACTGAAGCTTTCTTT. Amino acids: CASRDRADRNTEAFF.

The chain recombines TRBV12-3 or TRBV12-4 with TRBJ2-1; perhaps D is TRBD1 or TRBD2 (6 bases each). V was cut by 6 bases and J by 5 bases, with 11 bases left in between. The CDR3 loop spans 13 amino acids. CDR3 coding DNA: TGTGCCAGCAGGGGGGGCGCGGACAATGAGCAGTTCTTC. Its translation: CASRGGADNEQFF.

The genes are TRBV7-5 and TRBJ2-7; TRBD1 reflects the table's D call only, with no check against the DNA. TRBV7-5 is listed as a pseudogene. There are 18 residues in the CDR3. This chain's CDR3 is CVRSSHPGQGDPSYEQYF. CDR3 in DNA: TGTGTCAGAAGCTCCCACCCGGGACAGGGGGATCCTTCCTACGAGCAGTACTTC.

This clone came up a few times. The chain couples TRBV4-1 to TRBJ1-5, with D maybe TRBD1 (6 bases). Trimming pared 7 bases from V and 0 bases from J, leaving 10 bases between. The CDR3 length is 14 residues. In germline, CDR1 is MGHRA, CDR2 YSYEKL. CDR3 DNA sequence: TGCGCCAGCAACAGGGAGTATAGCAATCAGCCCCAGCATTTT. Encoded protein: CASNREYSNQPQHF.

Notes on this clone: Other DNA sequences in the sample encode the same CDR3. J is TRBJ2-5 and V is TRBV12-3 or TRBV12-4, with no clear D. The V gene lost 3 bases and the J gene lost 3 bases, with 2 bases spanning the gap. This CDR3 has 11 amino acids. The CDR3 DNA sequence: TGTGCCAGCAGTTTGAAAGAGACCCAGTACTTC. This encodes CASSLKETQYF.

This chain uses TRBV2 with TRBJ1-1; weak D call: TRBD1 (5 bases). Germline V CDR1 and CDR2: SNHLY, FYNNEI. This CDR3 comprises 13 residues. V lost 1 base and J 4 bases, leaving 7 bases between the germline ends. The CDR3 sequence: CASSEGGGTEAFF. The CDR3 DNA sequence: TGTGCCAGCAGTGAAGGTGGGGGCACTGAAGCTTTCTTT.

This clone was counted once. The rearrangement joins TRBV28 to TRBJ2-7; D is tentatively TRBD1 or TRBD2 (5 bases each). CDR1 and CDR2 from the germline V gene are MDHEN and SYDVKM. Trimming removed 5 bases at V and 6 bases at J, with 11 bases between. CDR3 length equals 12 residues. CDR3 sequence: CASSKQGVEQYF. The CDR3 bases are TGTGCCAGCAGTAAGCAGGGAGTCGAGCAGTACTTC.

The table lists this clone with a count of one. The rearrangement links TRBV7-2 to TRBJ1-1; unclear D gene. CDR1 SGHTA and CDR2 FQGNSA come from the germline V gene. V lost 5 bases, J lost 4 bases, and 20 bases lay in between. The CDR3 sequence is 16 residues long. CDR3 sequence (DNA): TGTGCCAGCAGCAGCGGGGTTACCCTGGGCGTCACTGAAGCTTTCTTT. It yields the protein CASSSGVTLGVTEAFF.

The chain is built from TRBV11-2 and TRBJ2-1; D ambiguous. The CDR3 has 11 residues. Trimming took 1 base from V and 7 from J, leaving 2 bases between them. CDR1 is SGHAT and CDR2 is FQNNGV in the germline V gene. CDR3 loop: CASSLGNEQFF. CDR3 nucleotide sequence: TGTGCCAGCAGCTTAGGGAATGAGCAGTTCTTC.

The rearrangement joins TRBV27 to TRBJ1-1; perhaps TRBD1 as D (6 bases). Trimming left V 5 bases short and J 11 bases short, with 30 bases between. Germline loops: CDR1 MNHEY, CDR2 SMNVEV (reference sequence). This CDR3 comprises 17 residues. Here the CDR3 DNA reads TGTGCCAGCAGTCCTAGGGGCGGGACATCCGCCCGAAGAAAGGCTTTCTTT. It translates to CASSPRGGTSARRKAFF.

This rearrangement joins TRBV5-4 to TRBJ1-6; D not resolved. The CDR3 consists of 12 residues. V lost 3 bases to trimming and J lost 7 bases, with 5 bases between them. Germline CDR1 and CDR2: SGHNT and YYREEE (reference sequence). CDR3 sequence (DNA): TGTGCCAGCAGCTGGGCAAATTCACCCCTCCACTTT. This encodes CASSWANSPLHF.

The rearrangement uses TRBV7-8 and TRBJ1-1, with a tentative D call TRBD1 (5 bases). Germline V gene lookup returns CDR1 SGHVS and CDR2 FQNEAQ. The CDR3 spans 13 residues. V lost 6 bases and J lost 8, with 16 bases in between. This CDR3 is CASSYAGTGEAFF. Written as DNA, the CDR3 is TGTGCCAGCAGTTACGCCGGGACCGGGGAAGCTTTCTTT.

The rearrangement links TRBV12-3 or TRBV12-4 to TRBJ1-5; D unresolved. The CDR3 sequence is 11 residues long. V was pared by 4 bases and J by 9 bases, with 7 bases between. The DNA of the CDR3 is TGTGCCAGCAGTTCCCCAGGGCCCCAGCATTTT. Its protein is CASSSPGPQHF.

This clone has just one count. The chain links TRBV5-4 to TRBJ2-3, with 8 nucleotides matching TRBD2. The CDR3 length is 14 residues. Germline CDR1 is SGHNT and CDR2 is YYREEE (reference sequence). The trim removed 3 bases at V and 4 bases at J, leaving 4 bases unmatched. The CDR3 sequence: CASSSPGGSDTQYF. Written as DNA, the CDR3 is TGTGCCAGCAGCTCCCCGGGGGGGTCAGATACGCAGTATTTT.

The sample holds a few counts of this clone. Here the CDR3 DNA reads TGCAGTGCTAGTGTAAGGGGACGGGGCTTCAACAGAGAGACCCAGTACTTC. This translates into CSASVRGRGFNRETQYF. The chain recombines TRBV20-1 with TRBJ2-5, with D perhaps being TRBD1 or TRBD2 (5 bases each). There are 17 residues in the CDR3. Germline V lookup: CDR1 DFQATT, CDR2 SNEGSKA (reference sequence). The V end lost 3 bases, the J end lost 4 bases, and 24 bases lay between the germline ends.

The chain uses TRBV30 and TRBJ2-7, with a tentative D call TRBD1 (7 bases). The germline V gene encodes CDR1 GTSNPN and CDR2 SVGIG (reference sequence). Trimming removed 7 bases at V and 2 bases at J, with 15 bases between. CDR3 length equals 13 residues. CDR3 bases: TGTGCCTACTCGCGGGACAGAGCCTACGAGCAGTACTTC. It is translated as CAYSRDRAYEQYF.